This T cell receptor (beta chain) was sequenced for a study of identifying expanded T cells in peripheral blood. With regard to this clone: What it binds is not known.

Germline V lookup: CDR1 SNHLY, CDR2 FYNNEI. The CDR3 sequence is 18 residues long. V was trimmed by 6 bases and J by 6 bases, leaving 27 bases between them. Healthy donors had no documented immune events, such as infections, while sampled. Study-wide findings and caveats: Differentially abundant clones: roughly 1.2 between replicates, about 17 at approximately 13 days, approximately 19 at four. Variance in clone template counts between approximately 2-week samples significantly increased with total template count across all healthy donors.

The repertoire was sequenced with immunoSEQ multiplex PCR; TCRdb's copy has only in-frame clones and lacks some. Among roughly 78,000 clones listed, 90% were seen once. The source of this sequence is a person between 18 and 69 years old in good health. The sample consisted of blood. The chain links TRBV2 to TRBJ2-1, with D possibly called TRBD1 or TRBD2 (9 bases each). The CDR3: CASSPGQGLGGRANEQFF. Here the CDR3 DNA reads TGTGCCAGCAGCCCGGGACAGGGTTTAGGCGGGAGGGCCAATGAGCAGTTCTTC.